This record looks at one TCR beta chain sequence and its context. The CDR3 totals 15 residues. CDR1 and CDR2 from the germline V gene are KGHDR and SFDVKD. V was pared by 3 bases and J by 5 bases, with 8 bases of the junction left unmatched. The record originates from a study of Graves' ophthalmopathy and Graves' hyperthyroidism. Beta-chain TCR CDR3 regions were amplified from RNA transcripts. The first round was an RT-PCR with HTBI primers, and the second round was a multiplex PCR. TCRdb itself ran the multiplex PCR reads through MiXCR, one entry per CDR3 protein. The repertoire holds about 160,000 distinct CDR3 sequences, with around two fifths as singletons.

This chain links TRBV24-1 with TRBJ2-7; 8 nucleotides align to TRBD1. The sample taken for sequencing was peripheral blood. The receptor's source is a man aged 25-45 years with Graves' ophthalmopathy. CDR3 nucleotides: TGTGCCACCAGTGATGTCAGTGACAGGGGTAACGAGCAGTACTTC. Translated, it gives CATSDVSDRGNEQYF.